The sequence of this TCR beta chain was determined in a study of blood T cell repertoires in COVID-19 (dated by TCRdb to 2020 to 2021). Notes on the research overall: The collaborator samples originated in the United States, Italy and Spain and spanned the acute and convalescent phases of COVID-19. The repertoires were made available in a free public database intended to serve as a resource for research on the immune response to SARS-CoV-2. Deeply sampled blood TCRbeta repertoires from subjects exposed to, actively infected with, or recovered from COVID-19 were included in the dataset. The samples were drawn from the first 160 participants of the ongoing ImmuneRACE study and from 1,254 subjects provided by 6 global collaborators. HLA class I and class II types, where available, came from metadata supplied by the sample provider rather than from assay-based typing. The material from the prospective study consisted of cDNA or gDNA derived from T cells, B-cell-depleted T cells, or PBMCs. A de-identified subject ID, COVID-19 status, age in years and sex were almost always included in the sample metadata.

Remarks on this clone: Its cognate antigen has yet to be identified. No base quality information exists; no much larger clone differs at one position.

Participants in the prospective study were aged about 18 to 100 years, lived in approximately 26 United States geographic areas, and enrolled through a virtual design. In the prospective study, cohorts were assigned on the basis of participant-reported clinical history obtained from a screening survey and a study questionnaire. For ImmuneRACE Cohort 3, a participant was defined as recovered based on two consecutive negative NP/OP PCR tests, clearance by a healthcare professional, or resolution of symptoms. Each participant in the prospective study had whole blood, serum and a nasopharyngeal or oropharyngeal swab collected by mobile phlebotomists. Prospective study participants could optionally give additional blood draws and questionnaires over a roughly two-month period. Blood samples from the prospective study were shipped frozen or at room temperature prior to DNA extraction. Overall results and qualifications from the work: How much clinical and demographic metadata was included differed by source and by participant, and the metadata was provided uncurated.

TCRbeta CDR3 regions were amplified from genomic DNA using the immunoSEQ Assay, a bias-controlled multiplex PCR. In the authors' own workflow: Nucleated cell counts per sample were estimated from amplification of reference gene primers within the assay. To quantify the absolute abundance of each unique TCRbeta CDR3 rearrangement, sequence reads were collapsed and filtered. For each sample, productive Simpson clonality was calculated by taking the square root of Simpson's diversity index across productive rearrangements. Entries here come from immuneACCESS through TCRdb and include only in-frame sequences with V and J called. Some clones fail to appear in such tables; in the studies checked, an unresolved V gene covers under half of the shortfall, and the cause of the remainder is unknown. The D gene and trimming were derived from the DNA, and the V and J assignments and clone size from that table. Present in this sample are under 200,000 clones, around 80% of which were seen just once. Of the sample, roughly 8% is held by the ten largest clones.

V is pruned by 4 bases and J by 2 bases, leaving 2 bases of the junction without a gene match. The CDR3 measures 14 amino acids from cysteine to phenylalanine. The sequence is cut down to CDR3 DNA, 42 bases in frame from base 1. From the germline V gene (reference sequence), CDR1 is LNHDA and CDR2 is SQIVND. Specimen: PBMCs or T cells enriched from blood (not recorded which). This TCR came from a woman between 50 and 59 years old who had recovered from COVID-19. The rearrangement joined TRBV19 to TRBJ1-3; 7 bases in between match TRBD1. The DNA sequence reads TGTGCCAGTAGTACGGGACAGACTGGAAACACCATATATTTT. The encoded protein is CASSTGQTGNTIYF.